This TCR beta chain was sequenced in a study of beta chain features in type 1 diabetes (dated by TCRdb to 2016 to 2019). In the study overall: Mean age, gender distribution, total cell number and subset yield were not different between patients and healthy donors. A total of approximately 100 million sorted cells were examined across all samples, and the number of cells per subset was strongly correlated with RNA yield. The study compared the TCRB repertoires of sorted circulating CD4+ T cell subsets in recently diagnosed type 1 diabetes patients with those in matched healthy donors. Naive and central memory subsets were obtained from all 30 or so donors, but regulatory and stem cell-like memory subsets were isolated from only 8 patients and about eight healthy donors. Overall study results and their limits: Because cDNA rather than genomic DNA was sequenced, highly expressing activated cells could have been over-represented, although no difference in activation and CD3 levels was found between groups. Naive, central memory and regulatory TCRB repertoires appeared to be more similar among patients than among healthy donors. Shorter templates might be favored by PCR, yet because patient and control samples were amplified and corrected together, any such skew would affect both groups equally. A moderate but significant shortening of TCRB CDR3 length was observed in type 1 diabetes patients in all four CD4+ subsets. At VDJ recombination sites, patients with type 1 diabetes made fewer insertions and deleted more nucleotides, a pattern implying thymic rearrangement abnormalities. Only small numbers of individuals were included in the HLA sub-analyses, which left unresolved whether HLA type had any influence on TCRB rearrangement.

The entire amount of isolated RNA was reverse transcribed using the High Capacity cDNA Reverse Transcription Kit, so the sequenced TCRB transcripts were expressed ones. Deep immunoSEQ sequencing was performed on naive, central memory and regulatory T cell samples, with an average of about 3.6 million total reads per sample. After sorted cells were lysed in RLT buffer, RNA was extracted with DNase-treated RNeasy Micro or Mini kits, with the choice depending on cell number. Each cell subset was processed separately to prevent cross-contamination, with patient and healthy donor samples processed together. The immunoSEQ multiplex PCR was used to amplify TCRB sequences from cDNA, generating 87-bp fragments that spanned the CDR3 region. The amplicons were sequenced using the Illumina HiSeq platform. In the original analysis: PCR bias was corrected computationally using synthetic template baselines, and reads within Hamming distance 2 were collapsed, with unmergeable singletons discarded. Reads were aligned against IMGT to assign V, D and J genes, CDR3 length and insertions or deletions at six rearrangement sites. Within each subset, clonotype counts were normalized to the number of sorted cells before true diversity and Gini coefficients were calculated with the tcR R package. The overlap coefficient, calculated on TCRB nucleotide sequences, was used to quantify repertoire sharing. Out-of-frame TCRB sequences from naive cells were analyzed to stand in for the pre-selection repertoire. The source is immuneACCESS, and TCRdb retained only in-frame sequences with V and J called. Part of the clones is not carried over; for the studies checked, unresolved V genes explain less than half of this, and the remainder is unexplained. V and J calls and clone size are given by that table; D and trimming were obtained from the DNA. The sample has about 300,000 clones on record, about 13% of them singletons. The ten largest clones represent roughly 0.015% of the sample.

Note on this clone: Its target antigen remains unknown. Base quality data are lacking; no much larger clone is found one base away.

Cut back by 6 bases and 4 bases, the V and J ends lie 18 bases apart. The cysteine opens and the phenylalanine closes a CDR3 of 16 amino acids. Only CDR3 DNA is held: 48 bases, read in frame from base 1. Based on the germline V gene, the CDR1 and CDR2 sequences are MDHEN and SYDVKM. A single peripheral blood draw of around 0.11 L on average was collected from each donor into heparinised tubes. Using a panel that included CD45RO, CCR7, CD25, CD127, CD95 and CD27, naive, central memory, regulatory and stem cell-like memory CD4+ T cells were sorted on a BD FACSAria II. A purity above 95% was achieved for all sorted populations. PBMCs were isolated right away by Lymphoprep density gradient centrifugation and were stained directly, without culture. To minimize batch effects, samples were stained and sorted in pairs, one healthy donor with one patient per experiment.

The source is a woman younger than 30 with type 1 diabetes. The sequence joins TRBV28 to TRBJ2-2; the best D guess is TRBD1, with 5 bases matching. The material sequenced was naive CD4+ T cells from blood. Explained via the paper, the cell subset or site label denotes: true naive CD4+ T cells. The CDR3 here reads CASSLKAVGVTGELFF. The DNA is TGTGCCAGCAGCCTCAAAGCCGTAGGGGTCACCGGGGAGCTGTTTTTT.